The 17 T cell receptor beta chains reported below all come from one sample, sequenced in a study of healthy donors' naive CD4 and CD8 T cells. Each TCR library used roughly 510 ng of total RNA and a linear amplification protocol. TCRdb recomputed calls from the reads with MiXCR, one row per CDR3 protein. The sample yields approximately 180,000 distinct CDR3 sequences, about four fifths seen once. Sequencing was performed on naive CD4+ and CD8+ T cells sorted from blood, pooled from several donors. The receptors were sampled from a pool of human donors in good health; the sample pools cells from several healthy donors.

V usage is TRBV29-1 and J usage is TRBJ2-7; D is perhaps TRBD1 (6 bases). In germline, CDR1 is SQVTM, CDR2 ANQGSEA. Trimming cost V 7 bases and J 1 base, with 11 bases left between them. The CDR3 sequence is 12 residues long. CDR3 protein: CSAVQGSYEQYF. In DNA, the CDR3 is TGCAGCGCAGTCCAGGGGTCCTACGAGCAGTACTTC.

Only one count was recorded for this clonotype. V usage is TRBV6-1 and J usage is TRBJ1-6; no clear D gene. Per germline, CDR1 MNHNS and CDR2 SASEGT. The V end lost 0 bases, the J end lost 7 bases, and 7 bases lay between the germline ends. The CDR3 has 14 amino acids. The chain's CDR3 is CASSEATGNSPLHF. The CDR3 nucleotides are TGTGCCAGCAGTGAAGCAACTGGCAATTCACCCCTCCACTTT.

The chain recombines TRBV7-8 with TRBJ2-3, with 7 positions matching TRBD1. This CDR3 region has 15 residues. In germline, CDR1 is SGHVS, CDR2 FQNEAQ. With 8 bases clipped from V and 10 bases from J, the junction kept 18 bases outside the gene matches. The CDR3 DNA follows: TGTGCCAGCGGAGCGGAGAGAGGGGGCGGGTATGCGCAGTATTTT. Its translation: CASGAERGGGYAQYF.

The chain is built from TRBV20-1 and TRBJ2-7; 9 bases are a match to TRBD2. Germline assignment: CDR1 DFQATT and CDR2 SNEGSKA (reference sequence). V lost 0 bases and J lost 6; bases outside the gene matches: 6. This CDR3 comprises 14 residues. CDR3 nucleotide sequence: TGCAGTGCTAGAGATATAGCGGGAGTGGGCGAGCAGTACTTC. Its protein is CSARDIAGVGEQYF.

This clonotype was counted between two and nine times. J is TRBJ1-1 and V is TRBV19; D remains ambiguous. The CDR3 has 12 residues. Germline CDR1 LNHDA, CDR2 SQIVND (reference sequence). V was clipped by 3 bases and J by 9 bases, with 11 bases between them. CDR3 bases: TGTGCCAGTAGTATCAGCAATACTCAAGCTTTCTTT. Translating it yields CASSISNTQAFF.

This chain joins TRBV27 and TRBJ2-7; perhaps TRBD2 as D (6 bases). There are 13 residues in the CDR3. Germline V gene data show CDR1 as MNHEY and CDR2 as SMNVEV (reference sequence). V was clipped by 8 bases and J by 0 bases, with 11 bases between them. CDR3 amino acids: CASRDFSSYEQYF. In nucleotides, the CDR3 is TGTGCCAGCCGGGACTTCAGCTCCTACGAGCAGTACTTC.

This clonotype was observed a few times. The chain has TRBV18 and TRBJ2-5; no definite D call. Per the germline V gene, CDR1 is KGHSH and CDR2 is LQKENI. V lost 3 bases and J lost 5, with 4 bases in between. The CDR3 consists of 11 residues. The CDR3, as DNA: TGTGCCAGCTCACCCCGGGAGACCCAGTACTTC. Translating it yields CASSPRETQYF. Based on the CDR3 plus reference TRBV18 and TRBJ2-5, the full variable domain is NAGVMQNPRHLVRRRGQEARLRCSPMKGHSHVYWYRQLPEEGLKFMVYLQKENIIDESGMPKERFSAEFPKEGPSILRIQQVVRGDSAAYFCASSPRETQYFGPGTRLLVL.

The chain links TRBV29-1 to TRBJ2-3, with D possibly called TRBD1 or TRBD2 (5 bases each). The length of the CDR3 is 14 residues. V was trimmed by 4 bases and J by 6 bases, leaving 17 bases between them. Germline assignment: CDR1 SQVTM and CDR2 ANQGSEA. The DNA for the CDR3 is TGCAGCGTTGCGACAGTCCACGAGGGGGATACGCAGTATTTT. This codes for CSVATVHEGDTQYF.

This clonotype turned up a few times. This chain links TRBV19 with TRBJ2-1, with TRBD2 matching over 9 bases. V shed 4 bases and J 2 bases; nucleotides not matched to a gene: 6. This CDR3 has 16 residues. Germline CDR1 and CDR2: LNHDA and SQIVND (reference sequence). The CDR3 region is CASSTMTSGTYNEQFF. CDR3 coding DNA: TGTGCCAGTAGTACCATGACTAGCGGCACCTACAATGAGCAGTTCTTC.

The chain is built from TRBV5-5 and TRBJ1-5; TRBD1 matches 8 bases. From germline, CDR1 is SGHKS and CDR2 YYEKEE (reference sequence). Trimming at V came to 3 bases and at J to 2 bases, leaving 7 bases not matched to a gene. CDR3 length equals 16 residues. The CDR3 is CASSSNTGGGNQPQHF. The CDR3 nucleotides are TGTGCCAGCAGCTCCAATACAGGGGGTGGCAATCAGCCCCAGCATTTT.

This chain links TRBV29-1 with TRBJ2-1; 15 bases are a match to TRBD2. This CDR3 is built from 16 residues. CDR1 is SQVTM and CDR2 is ANQGSEA in the germline V gene. The junction had 2 bases not matched to a gene; V was cut back by 1 base and J by 4 bases. The CDR3: CSVEGTSGGEYNEQFF. The CDR3, as DNA: TGCAGCGTTGAAGGGACTAGCGGGGGGGAATACAATGAGCAGTTCTTC.

This sequence joins TRBV19 and TRBJ2-1, with TRBD1 matching over 8 bases. Germline assignment: CDR1 LNHDA and CDR2 SQIVND (reference sequence). The CDR3 spans 12 residues. The V gene end was trimmed by 3 bases and the J gene end by 15 bases; junction bases not matched to a gene: 7. CDR3 region: CASSIDRGGRFF. The CDR3 DNA reads TGTGCCAGTAGTATCGACAGGGGTGGTCGGTTCTTC.

The rearrangement uses TRBV19 and TRBJ2-1, with 8 bases matching TRBD2. The germline V gene encodes CDR1 LNHDA and CDR2 SQIVND (reference sequence). The V and J ends lost 3 bases and 8 bases, in that order; junction bases with no gene match: 9. The CDR3 consists of 15 residues. DNA of the CDR3: TGTGCCAGTAGTATTAGCCTAGCGGGTACGGATGAGCAGTTCTTC. Translation gives CASSISLAGTDEQFF.

V and J are TRBV6-6 and TRBJ2-7; possibly TRBD1 for D (5 bases). The CDR3 has 13 residues. V gave up 4 bases and J gave up 4 bases, with 11 bases separating them. CDR1 and CDR2 (germline): MNHNY, SVGAGI (reference sequence). The CDR3 bases are TGTGCCAGCAGTTTAGGGGATCCTTACGAGCAGTACTTC. Protein sequence: CASSLGDPYEQYF.

The chain is built from TRBV11-2 and TRBJ2-4, with D tentatively TRBD2 (7 bases). Germline V lookup: CDR1 SGHAT, CDR2 FQNNGV. Trimming stripped 5 bases from V and 8 bases from J, with 16 bases between. The CDR3 extends over 14 amino acids. The CDR3 region has the DNA TGTGCCAGCAGCGCCCCAGGGGAGGGAGACATTCAGTACTTC. This sequence encodes CASSAPGEGDIQYF.

This clonotype appeared a few times. This rearrangement joins TRBV27 to TRBJ2-1; D may correspond to TRBD1 or TRBD2 (5 bases each). The CDR3 runs to 16 residues. The germline V gene encodes CDR1 MNHEY and CDR2 SMNVEV (reference sequence). The ends were cut back, 5 bases at V and 3 bases at J, with 17 bases in the middle. The CDR3 DNA sequence: TGTGCCAGCAGTCCCCAAACTGGGGGAGTCTACAATGAGCAGTTCTTC. Residues: CASSPQTGGVYNEQFF.

As to this clonotype: An end of the junction does not agree with germline; a read error may underlie this. The rearrangement links TRBV27 to TRBJ1-3, with 7 positions matching TRBD1. CDR1 is MNHEY, CDR2 SMNVEV, per germline (reference sequence). This CDR3 has 14 residues. CDR3 protein: CASRLQGSGNTTYF. DNA of the CDR3: TGTGCCAGCAGATTACAGGGGTCTGGAAACACCACATATTTT.